A selection of T cell receptor beta chains follows, all from one sample in a study of shared clonotypes between healthy human individuals. Produced via immunoSEQ multiplex PCR; TCRdb's table is partial and in-frame only. In the table there are about 2.1 million clones, about 93% of which are singletons. The specimen was naive CD8+ T cells from PBMCs. The receptors were sampled from a man younger than 35 in good health. Some clones in this sample may be carry-over from other donors' samples. Each CDR3 is given with its conserved first and last residue. D genes are given only for firm matches. A row's size may be missing; if present it is once, few, many or a size class.

-,TRBV25-1,TRBJ2-1,-,CATLGQGPYNEQFF,TGTGCCACCCTAGGGCAGGGACCCTACAATGAGCAGTTCTTC
-,TRBV29-1,TRBJ2-6,-,CSVFSSSGANVLTF,TGCAGCGTTTTTTCCAGCTCTGGGGCCAACGTCCTGACTTTC
-,TRBV9,TRBJ2-5,-,CASSATETQYF,TGTGCCAGCAGCGCGACCGAGACCCAGTACTTC
-,TRBV6-1,TRBJ2-7,-,CASSRSGTAPYEQYF,TGTGCCAGCAGTCGAAGCGGGACAGCCCCTTACGAGCAGTACTTC
-,TRBV2,TRBJ2-1,TRBD2,CASGGTSGRTSYNEQFF,TGTGCCAGCGGGGGGACTAGCGGGAGAACGTCCTACAATGAGCAGTTCTTC
-,TRBV19,TRBJ1-1,-,CASSIVGGPEFEAFF,TGTGCCAGTAGTATAGTCGGGGGACCGGAATTTGAAGCTTTCTTT
-,TRBV19,TRBJ1-4,TRBD1,CASSIETGADEKLFF,TGTGCCAGTAGTATCGAGACAGGGGCGGATGAAAAACTGTTTTTT
once,TRBV27,TRBJ1-1,-,CASRIRGGAAFF,TGTGCCAGCAGAATACGGGGAGGTGCAGCTTTCTTT
-,TRBV19,TRBJ2-7,TRBD1,CASSGLDRGYEQYF,TGTGCCAGTAGTGGGCTAGACAGGGGGTACGAGCAGTACTTC
-,TRBV27,TRBJ2-3,-,CASSLSPGHTDTQYF,TGTGCCAGCAGTTTATCACCAGGACACACAGATACGCAGTATTTT
-,TRBV5-4,TRBJ2-3,-,CASSWADTQYF,TGTGCCAGCAGCTGGGCAGATACGCAGTATTTT
-,TRBV29-1,TRBJ2-1,TRBD2,CSDGTSGTYNEQFF,TGCAGCGACGGGACTAGCGGTACCTACAATGAGCAGTTCTTC
-,TRBV4-2,TRBJ2-5,-,CASSPGILKETQYF,TGTGCCAGCAGCCCCGGTATCTTAAAAGAGACCCAGTACTTC
-,TRBV7-9,TRBJ2-7,TRBD2,CASSLGSGRAYEQYF,TGTGCCAGCAGCTTAGGCTCCGGGAGGGCCTACGAGCAGTACTTC
-,TRBV7-2,TRBJ1-2,-,CASSLVLTGDGYTF,TGTGCCAGCAGCTTAGTCCTGACAGGTGATGGCTACACCTTC
-,TRBV6-1,TRBJ1-2,-,CASSDYLRGPVGYTF,TGTGCCAGCAGTGATTATCTGCGGGGACCGGTTGGCTACACCTTC
-,TRBV27,TRBJ2-7,-,CASSFGGGRPYEQYF,TGTGCCAGCAGTTTTGGGGGGGGGCGGCCCTACGAGCAGTACTTC
-,TRBV6-4,TRBJ2-1,-,CASNGPLATPGYNEQFF,TGTGCCAGCAATGGACCCTTAGCGACTCCGGGATACAATGAGCAGTTCTTC
-,TRBV9,TRBJ2-1,TRBD2,CASSIYGTVEVLAGVDEQFF,TGTGCCAGCAGCATCTACGGGACAGTAGAGGTGCTAGCGGGAGTTGATGAGCAGTTCTTC
-,TRBV6-5,TRBJ1-1,-,CAAIRSDTEAFF,TGTGCCGCGATCCGATCGGACACTGAAGCTTTCTTT
-,TRBV7-6,TRBJ2-1,TRBD2,CASSKGASGSNEQFF,TGTGCCAGCAGCAAGGGGGCTAGCGGGAGTAATGAGCAGTTCTTC
-,TRBV5-1,TRBJ2-7,TRBD1,CASSSSGTGGDEQYF,TGCGCCAGCAGCTCGTCCGGGACAGGGGGCGACGAGCAGTACTTC
-,TRBV6-6,TRBJ2-7,TRBD2,CASSYTSGNYEQYF,TGTGCCAGCAGTTACACTAGCGGGAACTACGAGCAGTACTTC
-,TRBV9,TRBJ2-1,TRBD2,CASSPPGTSAYNEQFF,TGTGCCAGCAGCCCACCAGGGACTAGCGCCTACAATGAGCAGTTCTTC
-,TRBV9,TRBJ2-2,-,CASSQRTGELFF,TGTGCCAGCAGCCAACGCACCGGGGAGCTGTTTTTT
-,TRBV7-9,TRBJ2-2,TRBD1,CASSSEDRATTGELFF,TGTGCCAGCAGCTCCGAGGACAGGGCAACCACCGGGGAGCTGTTTTTT
many,TRBV15,TRBJ2-7,-,CATSPPLGGAEQYF,TGTGCCACCAGCCCACCCCTGGGGGGTGCCGAGCAGTACTTC
-,TRBV7-8,TRBJ1-2,-,CASSLGLTGHYGYTF,TGTGCCAGCAGCTTAGGATTGACAGGCCACTATGGCTACACCTTC
-,TRBV19,TRBJ2-5,-,CASSRETGSGETQYF,TGTGCCAGTAGTAGAGAGACAGGTAGCGGGGAGACCCAGTACTTC
-,TRBV5-1,TRBJ2-1,TRBD2,CASSLGLANSYNEQFF,TGCGCCAGCAGCTTGGGACTAGCGAACTCCTACAATGAGCAGTTCTTC
-,TRBV11-1,TRBJ2-1,-,CASSLVVSGHEQFF,TGTGCCAGCAGCTTAGTAGTCTCAGGCCATGAGCAGTTCTTC
-,TRBV28,TRBJ2-5,-,CASSPPGEGTQETQYF,TGTGCCAGCAGTCCCCCGGGCGAGGGGACCCAAGAGACCCAGTACTTC
-,TRBV28,TRBJ2-1,TRBD2,CASGPSGRPFNEQFF,TGTGCCAGCGGACCTAGCGGGAGGCCCTTCAATGAGCAGTTCTTC
-,TRBV11-2,TRBJ2-1,-,CASSPRRDNEQFF,TGTGCCAGCAGCCCTAGACGGGACAATGAGCAGTTCTTC
-,TRBV4-1,TRBJ2-3,-,CASSQDWPAGTDTQYF,TGCGCCAGCAGCCAAGATTGGCCAGCTGGCACAGATACGCAGTATTTT
-,TRBV27,TRBJ2-1,TRBD2,CASNLFSGRRDEQFF,TGTGCCAGCAACCTCTTTAGCGGGAGGCGGGATGAGCAGTTCTTC
-,TRBV6-1,TRBJ2-1,-,CASSVDRYNEQFF,TGTGCCAGCAGTGTCGACAGATACAATGAGCAGTTCTTC
few,TRBV7-9,TRBJ1-4,TRBD1,CASSSTGGGEKLFF,TGTGCCAGCAGCTCTACAGGGGGCGGTGAAAAACTGTTTTTT
once,TRBV27,TRBJ2-1,TRBD2,CASSLPSGRGYNEQFF,TGTGCCAGCAGTTTACCTAGCGGGAGGGGCTACAATGAGCAGTTCTTC
-,TRBV7-9,TRBJ2-5,TRBD2,CASSAAGLQETQYF,TGTGCCAGCAGCGCAGCGGGACTCCAAGAGACCCAGTACTTC
-,TRBV13,TRBJ2-2,-,CASSSLPSAGELFF,TGTGCCAGCAGCTCCTTACCTAGCGCCGGGGAGCTGTTTTTT
-,TRBV7-8,TRBJ2-7,-,CASSLLGFDLYEQYF,TGTGCCAGCAGCTTACTTGGGTTTGACCTCTACGAGCAGTACTTC
-,TRBV27,TRBJ2-3,-,CASSLSGGLTDTQYF,TGTGCCAGCAGTTTATCGGGGGGCCTCACAGATACGCAGTATTTT
once,TRBV4-2,TRBJ1-1,-,CASSPSRGLTEAFF,TGTGCCAGCAGCCCCTCACGGGGCCTCACTGAAGCTTTCTTT
once,TRBV27,TRBJ2-7,TRBD1,CASSFFGTGVLEQYF,TGTGCCAGCAGTTTTTTCGGGACAGGGGTTTTGGAGCAGTACTTC
-,TRBV4-3,TRBJ2-1,TRBD2,CASSQDLGLGGGEQFF,TGCGCCAGCAGCCAAGATCTTGGACTAGGTGGTGGTGAGCAGTTCTTC
-,TRBV7-9,TRBJ2-7,TRBD2,CASSLIPGRAVYEQYF,TGTGCCAGCAGCTTAATCCCGGGGAGGGCGGTCTACGAGCAGTACTTC
-,TRBV27,TRBJ1-2,TRBD1,CASSLSGGGPSNYGYTF,TGTGCCAGCAGTTTATCGGGAGGGGGCCCTTCCAACTATGGCTACACCTTC
-,TRBV9,TRBJ2-5,TRBD1,CASSVESGTGGSETQYF,TGTGCCAGCAGCGTAGAATCCGGGACAGGGGGCTCGGAGACCCAGTACTTC
-,TRBV7-8,TRBJ2-7,TRBD2,CASSSLAGRTYEQYF,TGTGCCAGCAGCTCACTAGCGGGCCGTACCTACGAGCAGTACTTC